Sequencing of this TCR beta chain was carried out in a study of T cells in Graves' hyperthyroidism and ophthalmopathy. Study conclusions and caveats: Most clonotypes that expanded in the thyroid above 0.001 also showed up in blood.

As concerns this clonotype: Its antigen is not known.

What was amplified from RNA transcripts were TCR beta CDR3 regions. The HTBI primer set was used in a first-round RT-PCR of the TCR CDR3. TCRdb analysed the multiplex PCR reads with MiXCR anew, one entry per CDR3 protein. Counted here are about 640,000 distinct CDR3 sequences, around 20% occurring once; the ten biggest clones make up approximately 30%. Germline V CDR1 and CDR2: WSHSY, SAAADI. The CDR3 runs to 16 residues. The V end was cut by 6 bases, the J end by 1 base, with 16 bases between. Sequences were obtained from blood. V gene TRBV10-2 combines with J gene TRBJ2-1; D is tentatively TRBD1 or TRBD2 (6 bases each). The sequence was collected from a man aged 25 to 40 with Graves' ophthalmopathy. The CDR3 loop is CASRDFTGRSYNEQFF. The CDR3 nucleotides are TGCGCCAGCAGAGACTTTACAGGGAGGTCCTACAATGAGCAGTTCTTC.